This T cell receptor beta chain stems from a study of PD-1 blockade in classical Hodgkin lymphoma. In the case of this clone: Its antigen is currently unknown.

The time point: newly diagnosed, previously untreated cHL patient sample. The CDR3 has 12 amino acids. Germline V lookup: CDR1 LNHDA, CDR2 SQIVND (reference sequence). With 6 bases removed from V and 3 bases from J, the gap between germline ends came to 5 bases. The method was immunoSEQ multiplex PCR; TCRdb's version includes in-frame clones alone and lacks a portion of them. The data hold roughly 29,000 clones, with about 89% observed a single time. The study, taken as a whole, reports: Differences between repertoires have undefined causes, possibly disease activity or prior therapy.

The sample was peripheral blood mononuclear cells (PBMCs). The clonotype was recovered from a human donor with classical Hodgkin lymphoma. V gene TRBV19 combines with J gene TRBJ1-4; D call uncertain. The DNA for the CDR3 is TGTGCCAGTAGCCCTTCTAATGAAAAACTGTTTTTT. Translating gives CASSPSNEKLFF.